These T cell receptor beta chains were read from a single sample in a study of T cell changes during pregnancy in multiple sclerosis. The repertoire was sequenced with immunoSEQ multiplex PCR; TCRdb's copy has only in-frame clones and lacks some. The sample yields around 130,000 clones, roughly 96% seen once. The sample was peripheral blood, taken after pregnancy. These receptors were obtained from a female donor with multiple sclerosis, enrolled in a pregnancy study. CDR3s include the opening cysteine and the closing phenylalanine or tryptophan. A D gene is named only where the DNA matches it firmly. The size field is filled for only some rows; it gives once, few, many or a size class.

d_call	v_call	clone_size	j_call	cdr3_nt	cdr3_aa
NA	TRBV5-6	NA	TRBJ1-4	TGTGCCAGCAGCCTATGGGGAGTCGAAGAAAAACTGTTTTTT	CASSLWGVEEKLFF
TRBD2	TRBV13	once	TRBJ2-7	TGTGCCAGCAGCTCGGGACTAGCGGAGCAGTACTTC	CASSSGLAEQYF
NA	TRBV7-6	once	TRBJ2-7	TGTGCCAGCAGCTCGACCTACGGGGACACCTACGAGCAGTACTTC	CASSSTYGDTYEQYF
NA	TRBV7-8	NA	TRBJ2-3	TGTGCCAGCAGCGGAGGGCAGGGAAATACGCAGTATTTT	CASSGGQGNTQYF
NA	TRBV6-4	NA	TRBJ2-7	TGTGCCAGCAAGGCGACAGATTCCTACGAGCAGTACTTC	CASKATDSYEQYF
TRBD2	TRBV27	NA	TRBJ2-1	TGTGCCAGCAGTTTCCAGGCCGTCTTTAGCGGGAGGGCCTACAATGAGCAGTTCTTC	CASSFQAVFSGRAYNEQFF
TRBD1	TRBV19	NA	TRBJ2-5	TGTGCCAGTAGTCCACAGGACAGGGTAGAGACCCAGTACTTC	CASSPQDRVETQYF
NA	TRBV7-9	NA	TRBJ1-4	TGTGCCAGCAGCCTACCCGGGGATGAAAAACTGTTTTTT	CASSLPGDEKLFF
TRBD1	TRBV7-9	NA	TRBJ1-4	TGTGCCAGCAGCCTCAGGGGGCCGGAAAAACTGTTTTTT	CASSLRGPEKLFF
TRBD2	TRBV25-1	NA	TRBJ2-7	TGTGCCAGCAACTCGCCGGGGACTAGCGGGAGTGGCTCCTACGAGCAGTACTTC	CASNSPGTSGSGSYEQYF
NA	TRBV28	NA	TRBJ2-7	TGTGCCAGCACCGGGGAGTGGATGGCGGGAGAGCAGTACTTC	CASTGEWMAGEQYF
NA	TRBV9	NA	TRBJ2-3	TGTGCCAGCAGTATAGCGGACTATAGCACAGATACGCAGTATTTT	CASSIADYSTDTQYF
NA	TRBV7-2	NA	TRBJ1-1	TGTGCCAGCAGCTTAGCTGACATCAACACTGAAGCTTTCTTT	CASSLADINTEAFF
TRBD2	TRBV7-9	NA	TRBJ2-5	TGTGCCAGCAGCCCGGGACTAGCGGAAGAGACCCAGTACTTC	CASSPGLAEETQYF
NA	TRBV11-1	NA	TRBJ2-1	TGTGCCAGCAGCGACAGAGGAAGCTCCTACAATGAGCAGTTCTTC	CASSDRGSSYNEQFF
TRBD2	TRBV7-9	once	TRBJ2-1	TGTGCCAGCAGCTTCCCCCCTAGCGGGGGCTCCTACAATGAGCAGTTCTTC	CASSFPPSGGSYNEQFF
NA	TRBV5-6	NA	TRBJ2-6	TGTGCCAGCAGCTCGTACACAGGGTCTGGGGCCAACGTCCTGACTTTC	CASSSYTGSGANVLTF
TRBD1	TRBV5-1	NA	TRBJ1-1	TGCGCCAGCATTAGAGGAACAGGGGGCATTGGTGACACTGAAGCTTTCTTT	CASIRGTGGIGDTEAFF
NA	TRBV7-2	NA	TRBJ2-7	TGTGCCAGCAGCTTAGGTATAGGGGCGCCCACTTCCTACGAGCAGTACTTC	CASSLGIGAPTSYEQYF
TRBD2	TRBV6-4	NA	TRBJ2-2	TGTGCCAGCAGCGTTGGGACTAGCGCGAACACCGGGGAGCTGTTTTTT	CASSVGTSANTGELFF
NA	TRBV4-1	NA	TRBJ1-1	TGCGCCAGCAGCCAAGAATTAACAGGGATGGACACTGAAGCTTTCTTT	CASSQELTGMDTEAFF
TRBD2	TRBV15	NA	TRBJ2-5	TGTGCCACCGGGCTAGCGGGATTAACGGAGACCCAGTACTTC	CATGLAGLTETQYF
NA	TRBV28	NA	TRBJ2-5	TGTGCCAGCAGTTTGGTACGGGCGGGGGAGACCCAGTACTTC	CASSLVRAGETQYF
NA	TRBV10-3	NA	TRBJ2-5	TGTGCCATCAGGGGGACTGGGAACCAAGAGACCCAGTACTTC	CAIRGTGNQETQYF
TRBD2	TRBV15	NA	TRBJ2-1	TGTGCCACCAGCAGAGATCGGGCTAGCGGGAGGCAATCCTACAATGAGCAGTTCTTC	CATSRDRASGRQSYNEQFF
NA	TRBV4-1	NA	TRBJ2-2	TGCGCCAGCAGCCAAGCAGGGGCCGGGGAGCTGTTTTTT	CASSQAGAGELFF
TRBD2	TRBV2	NA	TRBJ2-7	TGTGCCAGCAGTGAAGCGCTTGCGGGAGGCTACGAGCAGTACTTC	CASSEALAGGYEQYF
TRBD2	TRBV6-1	NA	TRBJ2-1	TGTGCCAGCAGTAGCGGGAGGGCTTCCTACAATGAGCAGTTCTTC	CASSSGRASYNEQFF
NA	TRBV7-9	NA	TRBJ2-4	TGTGCCAGCAGCTTAGCGGAGGCGGGACCCCGGGACATTCAGTACTTC	CASSLAEAGPRDIQYF
TRBD1	TRBV11-2	once	TRBJ2-7	TGTGCCAGCAGCTTAGTAGGGACAGGGGTTAGGAACGAGCAGTACTTC	CASSLVGTGVRNEQYF
TRBD1	TRBV5-1	NA	TRBJ2-5	TGCGCCAGCAGCTTGGCCCTGACAGGGGGACTAGAGACCCAGTACTTC	CASSLALTGGLETQYF
NA	TRBV5-1	NA	TRBJ2-2	TGCGCCAGCAGCTTAGCAGGGGGGACCGGGGAGCTGTTTTTT	CASSLAGGTGELFF
NA	TRBV19	NA	TRBJ1-5	TGTGCCAGTAGCAAAATAGGGGAAGGGAGCAATCAGCCCCAGCATTTT	CASSKIGEGSNQPQHF
NA	TRBV15	once	TRBJ1-4	TGTGCCACCAGCAGGGATGTAGGTCTTTGGGCAAACCCTAATGAAAAACTGTTTTTT	CATSRDVGLWANPNEKLFF
NA	TRBV6-6	NA	TRBJ2-3	TGTGCCAGCACCCCACCGGGGGGCACAGATACGCAGTATTTT	CASTPPGGTDTQYF
TRBD2	TRBV9	NA	TRBJ2-1	TGTGCCAGCAGCACTCCAAAGAGACTAGCGGGAGGTAGCCCCTACAATGAGCAGTTCTTC	CASSTPKRLAGGSPYNEQFF
TRBD1	TRBV14	NA	TRBJ2-7	TGTGCCAGCAGCCAAGTCGCGGGACAGGGCCCTCCCGAGCAGTACTTC	CASSQVAGQGPPEQYF
TRBD1	TRBV2	NA	TRBJ1-3	TGTGCCAGCAGTGAGGACAGGATCTCTGGAAACACCATATATTTT	CASSEDRISGNTIYF
NA	TRBV7-9	NA	TRBJ2-1	TGTGCCAGCAGCTTAGCGCGCACTAGAGGCCTCCATGAGCAGTTCTTC	CASSLARTRGLHEQFF
TRBD1	TRBV19	NA	TRBJ1-1	TGTGCCAGTAGTAATTCCGGGACAGGGGGCGCAGGGGCTTTCTTT	CASSNSGTGGAGAFF
NA	TRBV19	NA	TRBJ1-5	TGTGCCAGTAGTATACCGCATGGCTTCCTCAATCAGCCCCAGCATTTT	CASSIPHGFLNQPQHF
TRBD1	TRBV15	NA	TRBJ1-5	TGTGCCACCAGCAGAGGCCGGGGGGCAGGGGGCAGGGATCAGCCCCAGCATTTT	CATSRGRGAGGRDQPQHF
TRBD1	TRBV5-4	NA	TRBJ2-7	TGTGCCAGCAGCCACCGGGACAGGAACTACGAGCAGTACTTC	CASSHRDRNYEQYF
NA	TRBV6-1	NA	TRBJ1-1	TGTGCCAGCAGTGAAGATGTGGGGAGGTACACTGAAGCTTTCTTT	CASSEDVGRYTEAFF
NA	TRBV13	NA	TRBJ2-3	TGTGCCAGCAGCCAACTCGGGTGGACAGATACGCAGTATTTT	CASSQLGWTDTQYF
NA	TRBV6-1	NA	TRBJ2-4	TGTGCCAGCAAAAGGCTAGCGAGGTCCAACGGGATTCAGTACTTC	CASKRLARSNGIQYF
NA	TRBV29-1	NA	TRBJ2-7	TGCAGCGTTGAGCGGGGTTACGAGCAGTACTTC	CSVERGYEQYF
NA	TRBV29-1	NA	TRBJ1-2	TGCAGCGTTGAAGGGGGGGGTTTCTATGGCTACACCTTC	CSVEGGGFYGYTF
NA	TRBV28	NA	TRBJ2-7	TGTGCCAGCAGTTTATTCGGTACTTCCACCTACGAGCAGTACTTC	CASSLFGTSTYEQYF
TRBD1	TRBV6-6	NA	TRBJ1-1	TGTGCCATACAGGGGCTCGACACTGAAGCTTTCTTT	CAIQGLDTEAFF
TRBD2	TRBV6-1	NA	TRBJ2-1	TGTGCCAGCATACTAGCGGGAGGGTCCTACAATGAGCAGTTCTTC	CASILAGGSYNEQFF
NA	TRBV29-1	NA	TRBJ1-1	TGCAGCGCCATGCCCAGGGTGGCTATGAACACTGAAGCTTTCTTT	CSAMPRVAMNTEAFF
NA	TRBV7-9	NA	TRBJ1-4	TGTGCCAGCAGCCAGGTCCCGGGCCTCGGGGGAGGGGAAAAACTGTTTTTT	CASSQVPGLGGGEKLFF